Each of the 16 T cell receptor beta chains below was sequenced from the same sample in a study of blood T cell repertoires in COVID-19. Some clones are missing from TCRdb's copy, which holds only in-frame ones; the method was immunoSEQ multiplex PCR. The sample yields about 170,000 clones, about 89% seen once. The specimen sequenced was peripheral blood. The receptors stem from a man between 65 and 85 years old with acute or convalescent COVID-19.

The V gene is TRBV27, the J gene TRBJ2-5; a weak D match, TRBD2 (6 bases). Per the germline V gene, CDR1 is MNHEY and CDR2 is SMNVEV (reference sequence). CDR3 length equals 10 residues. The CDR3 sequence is CGRREETQYF. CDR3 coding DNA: TGTGGCAGGAGGGAAGAGACCCAGTACTTC.

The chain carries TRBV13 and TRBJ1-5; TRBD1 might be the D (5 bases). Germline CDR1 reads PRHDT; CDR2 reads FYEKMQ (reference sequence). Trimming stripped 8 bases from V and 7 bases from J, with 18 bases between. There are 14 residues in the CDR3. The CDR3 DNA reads TGTGCCAGCGTTCCGGGCCACCAGGGCCAGCCCCAGCATTTT. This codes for CASVPGHQGQPQHF.

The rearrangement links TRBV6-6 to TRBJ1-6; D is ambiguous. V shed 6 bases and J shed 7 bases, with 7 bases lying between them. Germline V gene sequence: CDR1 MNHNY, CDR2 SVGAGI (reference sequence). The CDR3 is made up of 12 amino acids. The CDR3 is CASRHTNSPLHF. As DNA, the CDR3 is TGTGCCAGCAGACATACGAATTCACCCCTCCACTTT.

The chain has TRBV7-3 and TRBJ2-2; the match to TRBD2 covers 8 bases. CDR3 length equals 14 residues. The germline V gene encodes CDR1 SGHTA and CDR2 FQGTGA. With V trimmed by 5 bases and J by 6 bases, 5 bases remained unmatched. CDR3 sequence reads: CASSASGGSGELFF. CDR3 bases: TGTGCCAGCAGCGCCAGCGGGGGTTCCGGGGAGCTGTTTTTT.

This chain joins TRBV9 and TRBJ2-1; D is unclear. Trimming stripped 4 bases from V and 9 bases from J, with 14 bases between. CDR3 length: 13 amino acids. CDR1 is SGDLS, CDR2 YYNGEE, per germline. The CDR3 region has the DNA TGTGCCAGCAGCCTCCCCCAAAACGGTGAGCAGTTCTTC. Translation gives CASSLPQNGEQFF.

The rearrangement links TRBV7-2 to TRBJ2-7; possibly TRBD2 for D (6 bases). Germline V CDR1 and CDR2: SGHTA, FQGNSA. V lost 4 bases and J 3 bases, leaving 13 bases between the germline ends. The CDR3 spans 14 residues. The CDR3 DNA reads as TGTGCCAGCAGCTCGATGGGAGGCAGCTACGAGCAGTACTTC. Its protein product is CASSSMGGSYEQYF.

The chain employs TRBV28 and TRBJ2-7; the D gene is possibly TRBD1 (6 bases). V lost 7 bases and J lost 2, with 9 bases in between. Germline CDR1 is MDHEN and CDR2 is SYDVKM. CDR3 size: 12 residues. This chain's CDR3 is CASTRQAYEQYF. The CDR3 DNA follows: TGTGCCAGCACGAGACAGGCCTACGAGCAGTACTTC.

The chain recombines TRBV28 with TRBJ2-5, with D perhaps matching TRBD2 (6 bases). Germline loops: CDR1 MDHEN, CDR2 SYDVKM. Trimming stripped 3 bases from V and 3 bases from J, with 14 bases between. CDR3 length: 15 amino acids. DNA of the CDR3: TGTGCCAGCAGTTTCCCCGGGACTGGCAAAGAGACCCAGTACTTC. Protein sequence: CASSFPGTGKETQYF.

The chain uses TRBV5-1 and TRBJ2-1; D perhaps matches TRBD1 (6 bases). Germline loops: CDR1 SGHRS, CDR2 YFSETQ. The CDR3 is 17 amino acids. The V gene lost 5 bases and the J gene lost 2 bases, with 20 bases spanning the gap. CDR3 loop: CASSYLQGMPTYNEQFF. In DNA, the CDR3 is TGCGCCAGCAGTTACCTCCAGGGGATGCCTACCTACAATGAGCAGTTCTTC.

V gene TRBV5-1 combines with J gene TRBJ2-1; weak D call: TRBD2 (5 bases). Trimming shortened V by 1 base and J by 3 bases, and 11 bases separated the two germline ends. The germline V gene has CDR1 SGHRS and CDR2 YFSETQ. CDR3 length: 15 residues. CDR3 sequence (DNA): TGCGCCAGCAGCTTGTGGGCCGGGGTCTACAATGAGCAGTTCTTC. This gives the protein CASSLWAGVYNEQFF.

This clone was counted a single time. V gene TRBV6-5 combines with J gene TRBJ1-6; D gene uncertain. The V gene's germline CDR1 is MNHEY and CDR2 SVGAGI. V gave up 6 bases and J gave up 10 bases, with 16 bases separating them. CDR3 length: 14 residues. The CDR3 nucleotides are TGTGCCAGCAGCCGAACACGGGGTAGCTCACCCCTCCACTTT. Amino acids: CASSRTRGSSPLHF.

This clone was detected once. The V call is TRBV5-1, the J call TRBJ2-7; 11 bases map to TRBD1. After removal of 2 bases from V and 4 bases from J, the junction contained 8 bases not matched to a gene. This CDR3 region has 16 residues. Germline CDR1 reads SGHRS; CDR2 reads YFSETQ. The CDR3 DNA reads TGCGCCAGCAGCTTTGATTTGGGACAGGGGGTTTACGAGCAGTACTTC. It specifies CASSFDLGQGVYEQYF.

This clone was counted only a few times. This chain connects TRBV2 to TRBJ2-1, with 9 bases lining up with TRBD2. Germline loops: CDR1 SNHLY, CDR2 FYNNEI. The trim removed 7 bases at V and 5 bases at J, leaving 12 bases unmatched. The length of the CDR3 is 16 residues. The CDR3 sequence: CASTLLAGLADNEQFF. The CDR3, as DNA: TGTGCCAGCACCCTACTCGCGGGACTAGCAGACAATGAGCAGTTCTTC.

CDR3 bases: TGTGCCAGCAGCTTCGCGACAGCCTACGAGCAGTACTTC. It specifies CASSFATAYEQYF. The chain joins TRBV14 to TRBJ2-7, with a tentative D call TRBD1 (5 bases). V lost 5 bases, J lost 2 bases, and 10 bases lay in between. Germline CDR1 is SGHDN and CDR2 is FVKESK. The CDR3 spans 13 residues.

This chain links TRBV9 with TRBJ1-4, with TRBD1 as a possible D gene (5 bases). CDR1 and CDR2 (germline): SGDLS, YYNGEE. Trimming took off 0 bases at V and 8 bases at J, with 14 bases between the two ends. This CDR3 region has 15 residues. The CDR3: CASSVAPSGDEKLFF. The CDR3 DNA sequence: TGTGCCAGCAGCGTAGCCCCTTCGGGGGACGAAAAACTGTTTTTT.

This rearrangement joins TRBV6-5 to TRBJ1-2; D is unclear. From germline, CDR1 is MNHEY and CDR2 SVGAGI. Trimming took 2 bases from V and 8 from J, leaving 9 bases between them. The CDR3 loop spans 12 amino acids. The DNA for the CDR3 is TGTGCCAGCAGTTACGGAGGTACGGGCTACACCTTC. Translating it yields CASSYGGTGYTF.